This T cell receptor (beta chain) was documented in a study of blood T cells in healthy people across ages. Sample-barcoded 5' priming and a J-beta primer mix drove a second PCR of 7 to 11 cycles. One entry per CDR3 protein, called by TCRdb with MiXCR from the 5' RACE reads. This table has approximately 690,000 distinct CDR3 sequences, roughly 53% appearing once. Material: blood. The clonotype was recovered from a man aged 60-69 years in good health.

The CDR3 nucleotides are TGCAGTGCTAGACTGAGTGACGACAGTTTAGGTGGCTACACCTTC. This gives the protein CSARLSDDSLGGYTF. The chain uses TRBV20-1 and TRBJ1-2, with D possibly being TRBD1 (5 bases). Trimming shortened V by 2 bases and J by 7 bases, and 20 bases separated the two germline ends. The CDR3 is 15 amino acids. Germline values: CDR1 DFQATT, CDR2 SNEGSKA (reference sequence).